The 25 T cell receptor beta chains below were found in one sample sequenced in a study of control samples from healthy donors and cancer patients (dated by TCRdb to 2018 to 2021). The library was built by means of the immunoSEQ multiplex PCR assay. Not all clones reach the TCRdb copy of this immuneACCESS table, which keeps in-frame sequences only. Checked studies attribute under half of the gap to unresolved V genes and leave the rest unexplained. Recorded for this sample are 140,000 to 150,000 clones; around 92% of them occurred a single time. Clones ranked in the top ten supply approximately 3.2% of the sample. The sample was blood. The receptor set was obtained from a young man in good health.

The V gene is TRBV7-9, the J gene TRBJ1-2; TRBD1 matches at 9 bases. CDR1 and CDR2 (germline): SEHNR, FQNEAQ (reference sequence). The CDR3 is made up of 13 amino acids. V shed 5 bases, J shed 7 bases, and the junction held 5 bases outside the gene matches. The CDR3 region is CASSLGQGPGYTF. The CDR3 nucleotides read TGTGCCAGCAGCCTAGGACAGGGGCCTGGCTACACCTTC.

The chain joins TRBV24-1 to TRBJ1-6, with 7 positions matching TRBD1. J was trimmed by 5 bases and V by 11 bases; bases with no gene match: 2. The CDR3 runs 12 residues. The germline CDR1 and CDR2 sequences are KGHDR and SFDVKD. The chain's CDR3 is CARTGNNSPLHF. The CDR3, as DNA: TGTGCCAGGACAGGAAATAATTCACCCCTCCACTTT.

The gene calls are TRBV6-5 and TRBJ2-7, with D unclear. Trimming shortened V by 3 bases and J by 1 base, and 13 bases separated the two germline ends. This CDR3 has 15 amino acids. Germline CDR1 is MNHEY and CDR2 is SVGAGI. Here the CDR3 DNA reads TGTGCCAGCAGTTATACTGCACCATCATCCTACGAGCAGTACTTC. Translation gives CASSYTAPSSYEQYF.

The chain links TRBV7-3 to TRBJ1-1; the D gene is possibly TRBD1 (5 bases). V was cut by 0 bases and J by 7 bases, with 9 bases left in between. CDR1 is SGHTA, CDR2 FQGTGA, per germline. This CDR3 contains 13 residues. CDR3 nucleotide sequence: TGTGCCAGCAGCTTAACGGGGGAGGGTGAAGCTTTCTTT. This sequence encodes CASSLTGEGEAFF.

The rearrangement links TRBV5-1 to TRBJ1-2; a possible D gene is TRBD1 (6 bases). V gave up 3 bases and J gave up 1 base, with 10 bases separating them. CDR3 length equals 14 residues. Per the germline V gene, CDR1 is SGHRS and CDR2 is YFSETQ. The CDR3 DNA reads as TGCGCCAGCAGCTACGAACAGGGTAACTATGGCTACACCTTC. Its translation is CASSYEQGNYGYTF.

The chain recombines TRBV28 with TRBJ1-5; D is possibly TRBD1 (5 bases). This CDR3 is 13 amino acids long. The ends were cut back, 0 bases at V and 6 bases at J, with 6 bases in the middle. The germline V gene encodes CDR1 MDHEN and CDR2 SYDVKM. The DNA of the CDR3 is TGTGCCAGCAGTTTATGGGGGCTTCAGCCCCAGCATTTT. It is translated as CASSLWGLQPQHF.

The rearrangement uses TRBV7-2 and TRBJ1-3; a weak D match, TRBD1 (5 bases). With 0 bases removed from V and 0 bases from J, the gap between germline ends came to 12 bases. The CDR3 is 17 residues long. Germline assignment: CDR1 SGHTA and CDR2 FQGNSA. The CDR3 DNA sequence: TGTGCCAGCAGCTTAGCTTCCGGGGGGACCTCTGGAAACACCATATATTTT. Protein sequence: CASSLASGGTSGNTIYF.

J is TRBJ1-1 and V is TRBV7-9, with 11 nucleotides matching TRBD1. After removal of 4 bases from V and 8 bases from J, the junction contained 6 bases not matched to a gene. Germline V gives CDR1 SEHNR, CDR2 FQNEAQ (reference sequence). This CDR3 is built from 14 residues. CDR3 loop: CASSSRTGGREAFF. DNA of the CDR3: TGTGCCAGCAGCTCGAGGACAGGGGGCCGGGAAGCTTTCTTT.

The chain carries TRBV30 and TRBJ2-7; tentatively, D is TRBD1 (6 bases). V lost 5 bases, J lost 5 bases, and 13 bases lay in between. CDR3 length: 12 residues. Looked up from germline, CDR1 is GTSNPN and CDR2 is SVGIG (reference sequence). CDR3 loop: CAWYDGGDEQYF. In nucleotides, the CDR3 is TGTGCCTGGTATGATGGGGGCGACGAGCAGTACTTC.

The chain links TRBV28 to TRBJ2-3; 9 bases are a match to TRBD2. Germline CDR1 is MDHEN and CDR2 is SYDVKM. Trimming took 1 base from V and 4 from J; bases not matched to a gene: 6. This CDR3 is built from 16 residues. The CDR3 DNA reads TGTGCCAGCAGTTTATCGGCTAGCGGGGCTCCAGATACGCAGTATTTT. Residues: CASSLSASGAPDTQYF.

The chain uses TRBV5-1 and TRBJ1-1, with 9 bases identical to TRBD1. Germline CDR1 reads SGHRS; CDR2 reads YFSETQ. Trimming removed 4 bases from V and 1 base from J; junction bases left unmatched: 5. This CDR3 has 15 amino acids. The CDR3: CASSTGQGENTEAFF. CDR3 nucleotide sequence: TGCGCCAGCAGCACGGGACAGGGTGAGAACACTGAAGCTTTCTTT.

The rearrangement joins TRBV3-1 (or the pseudogene TRBV3-2) to TRBJ2-1, with a tentative D call TRBD2 (5 bases). The CDR3 is 17 amino acids. The germline CDR1 and CDR2 sequences are LGHDT and YNNKEL (reference sequence). The V and J ends lost 0 bases and 0 bases respectively, with 12 bases between them. The CDR3 nucleotides read TGTGCCAGCAGCCAAGAGCTGGGCGGGTACTCCTACAATGAGCAGTTCTTC. Translated, it gives CASSQELGGYSYNEQFF.

V is TRBV5-4 and J is TRBJ1-1; 7 bases are a match to TRBD1. This CDR3 is 12 amino acids long. J was trimmed by 6 bases and V by 9 bases; bases with no gene match: 8. Germline loops: CDR1 SGHNT, CDR2 YYREEE (reference sequence). The CDR3 DNA is TGTGCCACAAAGATCAGGGGGTCTGAAGCTTTCTTT. Translating it yields CATKIRGSEAFF.

This chain links TRBV5-5 with TRBJ2-7; TRBD2 matches at 7 bases. Germline V CDR1 and CDR2: SGHKS, YYEKEE (reference sequence). The CDR3 sequence is 14 residues long. With V trimmed by 1 base and J by 3 bases, 4 bases remained unmatched. The CDR3 is CASSLLGGSYEQYF. The CDR3 DNA is TGTGCCAGCAGCTTGTTGGGGGGGAGCTACGAGCAGTACTTC.

The genes are TRBV18 and TRBJ2-1; 13 nucleotides agree with TRBD2. This CDR3 region has 16 residues. Per germline, CDR1 KGHSH and CDR2 LQKENI. V gave up 5 bases and J gave up 6 bases; unmatched junction bases: 7. CDR3 sequence: CASSSWTSGGINEQFF. In DNA form, the CDR3 reads TGTGCCAGCTCATCCTGGACTAGCGGGGGTATCAATGAGCAGTTCTTC.

This chain links TRBV5-1 with TRBJ1-1; D is perhaps TRBD1 (5 bases). This CDR3 region has 14 residues. Germline assignment: CDR1 SGHRS and CDR2 YFSETQ. V was pared by 0 bases and J by 3 bases, with 9 bases between. CDR3 nucleotide sequence: TGCGCCAGCAGCTTGGAAGGGGAGGACACTGAAGCTTTCTTT. It is translated as CASSLEGEDTEAFF.

This clone was counted only a few times. The rearrangement links TRBV27 to TRBJ1-4; unclear D gene. CDR3 length: 16 amino acids. Per the germline V gene, CDR1 is MNHEY and CDR2 is SMNVEV (reference sequence). Trimming pared 3 bases from V and 2 bases from J, leaving 13 bases between. DNA of the CDR3: TGTGCCAGCAGTTTTTTACCCTTTTCCACTAATGAAAAACTGTTTTTT. Amino acids: CASSFLPFSTNEKLFF.

The chain has TRBV7-8 and TRBJ1-1; D not certain. Germline V lookup: CDR1 SGHVS, CDR2 FQNEAQ. The ends were cut back, 5 bases at V and 0 bases at J, with 10 bases in the middle. The CDR3 spans 14 residues. The CDR3 loop is CASSPWTVNTEAFF. The CDR3, as DNA: TGTGCCAGCAGCCCTTGGACGGTGAACACTGAAGCTTTCTTT.

The gene calls are TRBV6-5 and TRBJ1-5; 10 bases align to TRBD1. CDR1 is MNHEY, CDR2 SVGAGI, per germline. The length of the CDR3 is 13 residues. V was clipped by 8 bases and J by 5 bases; unmatched bases: 3. The CDR3 DNA reads as TGTGCCAGCGGGACAGGGGACGATCAGCCCCAGCATTTT. It translates to CASGTGDDQPQHF.

The chain uses TRBV9 and TRBJ2-3; D unclear. CDR3 length equals 15 residues. In germline, CDR1 is SGDLS, CDR2 YYNGEE. Trimming shortened V by 0 bases and J by 3 bases, and 11 bases separated the two germline ends. CDR3: CASSVGEVRTDTQYF. The CDR3 DNA is TGTGCCAGCAGCGTAGGCGAGGTCCGGACAGATACGCAGTATTTT.

The chain carries TRBV9 and TRBJ1-6; 7 bases map to TRBD1. The CDR3 sequence is 17 residues long. Germline loops: CDR1 SGDLS, CDR2 YYNGEE. The V segment lost 0 bases and the J segment 9 bases; nucleotides outside the gene matches: 12. The CDR3 DNA reads TGTGCCAGCAGCGTAGCTACCGGACAGGTCGGGAGTTCACCCCTCCACTTT. Protein: CASSVATGQVGSSPLHF.

CDR3: CASSLGGGDEQFF. The CDR3 DNA reads as TGTGCCAGCAGCTTGGGGGGAGGAGATGAGCAGTTCTTC. The chain links TRBV7-2 to TRBJ2-1; TRBD2 might be the D (6 bases). CDR3 length: 13 residues. CDR1 SGHTA and CDR2 FQGNSA come from the germline V gene. The ends were cut back, 3 bases at V and 8 bases at J, with 11 bases in the middle.

J is TRBJ2-3 and V is TRBV27; D gene uncertain. There are 14 residues in the CDR3. The V and J ends lost 3 bases and 3 bases respectively, with 10 bases between them. Germline assignment: CDR1 MNHEY and CDR2 SMNVEV (reference sequence). The CDR3 is CASSFRLGTDTQYF. The CDR3 DNA reads as TGTGCCAGCAGTTTTAGATTGGGGACAGATACGCAGTATTTT.

This clone showed up just once. V and J are TRBV3-1 (or the pseudogene TRBV3-2) and TRBJ2-7; 10 bases align to TRBD1. CDR3 length equals 16 residues. Per germline, CDR1 LGHDT and CDR2 YNNKEL (reference sequence). The V segment lost 1 base and the J segment 3 bases; nucleotides outside the gene matches: 6. CDR3 region: CASSQGGTGESYEQYF. The CDR3 coding sequence is TGTGCCAGCAGCCAAGGGGGGACAGGGGAAAGCTACGAGCAGTACTTC.

The chain joins TRBV30 to TRBJ2-7; D unresolved. The germline V and J ends were trimmed by 0 bases and 2 bases, with 8 bases remaining between them. Germline lookup yields CDR1 GTSNPN and CDR2 SVGIG (reference sequence). The CDR3 spans 13 residues. The CDR3 here is CAWSVGSPYEQYF. The CDR3 region has the DNA TGTGCCTGGAGTGTAGGTTCTCCCTACGAGCAGTACTTC.